One and the same sample provided the 4 T cell receptor beta chains below, sequenced in a study of cytomegalovirus exposure and HLA in healthy donors. Vbeta (60) and Jbeta (13) primers were used in the PCR. Profiling relied on immunoSEQ multiplex PCR, and the TCRdb table lists in-frame clones only, not all of them. Among approximately 170,000 clones listed, over 60% were seen once. Sequenced: PBMCs. These receptors came from a young man in good health and CMV-seropositive.

The gene calls are TRBV14 and TRBJ1-2; TRBD1 aligns across 7 bases. CDR1 and CDR2 from the germline V gene are SGHDN and FVKESK. The CDR3 extends over 14 amino acids. Trimming took 2 bases from V and 4 from J; bases not matched to a gene: 4. The CDR3: CASSQYRQGYGYTF. The CDR3, as DNA: TGTGCCAGCAGCCAATATAGACAGGGCTATGGCTACACCTTC.

The V and J genes are TRBV18 and TRBJ2-7; 15 bases are shared with TRBD2. The germline V gene encodes CDR1 KGHSH and CDR2 LQKENI. V lost 8 bases and J lost 0; bases outside the gene matches: 8. The length of the CDR3 is 17 residues. CDR3 in DNA: TGTGCCAGCACAGGACTAGCGGGAGGGAAGAGCTCCTACGAGCAGTACTTC. It encodes CASTGLAGGKSSYEQYF.

A remark on this clone: The junction does not match germline at one end; this may be a read error. CDR3 in amino acids: CASSYFSTGQGLGF. The DNA of the CDR3 is TGTGCCAGCAGTTACTTCTCAACCGGACAGGGCCTTGGCTTC. The chain employs TRBV6-5 and TRBJ2-7; 8 bases are shared with TRBD1. Germline V gene lookup returns CDR1 MNHEY and CDR2 SVGAGI. CDR3 length: 14 amino acids.

The chain recombines TRBV7-9 with TRBJ1-2; D gene ambiguous. The CDR3 totals 13 residues. The V and J ends lost 5 bases and 8 bases respectively, with 15 bases between them. Germline lookup yields CDR1 SEHNR and CDR2 FQNEAQ (reference sequence). In DNA form, the CDR3 reads TGTGCCAGCAGCCCCCGGAGGGAGTGGGGCTACACCTTC. The encoded protein is CASSPRREWGYTF.